A single sample gave rise to the 8 T cell receptor beta chains below, sequenced in a study of blood T cell repertoires in COVID-19. Sequencing was performed with immunoSEQ multiplex PCR; in TCRdb, only in-frame clones are kept and a portion is missing. The repertoire holds fewer than 250,000 clones, with roughly 85% as singletons. Material: PBMCs or T cells enriched from blood (not recorded which). Source of these receptors: a woman aged 45-59 years who had been exposed to COVID-19.

The chain links TRBV3-1 (or the pseudogene TRBV3-2) to TRBJ2-4; possible D gene TRBD1, 6 bases. The length of the CDR3 is 15 residues. Trimming took off 4 bases at V and 7 bases at J, with 17 bases between the two ends. Per the germline V gene, CDR1 is LGHDT and CDR2 is YNNKEL (reference sequence). The CDR3 protein is CASSPARGGGNIQYF. The CDR3 coding sequence is TGTGCCAGCAGCCCGGCCAGGGGCGGTGGGAACATTCAGTACTTC.

The chain employs TRBV28 and TRBJ1-1; TRBD1 is a possible D gene (6 bases). Trimming pared 2 bases from V and 3 bases from J, leaving 13 bases between. The CDR3 loop spans 15 amino acids. CDR1 MDHEN and CDR2 SYDVKM come from the germline V gene. DNA of the CDR3: TGTGCCAGCAGTTTAAACATCAGGGGCTACACTGAAGCTTTCTTT. Its translation: CASSLNIRGYTEAFF.

This CDR3 is CASSHDRPNYGYTF. CDR3 coding DNA: TGTGCCAGCAGCCACGACAGGCCTAACTATGGCTACACCTTC. The rearrangement links TRBV3-1 (or the pseudogene TRBV3-2) to TRBJ1-2; D is perhaps TRBD1 (6 bases). Germline lookup yields CDR1 LGHDT and CDR2 YNNKEL (reference sequence). V dropped 3 bases and J dropped 0 bases, with 8 bases sitting between them. The CDR3 totals 14 residues.

The chain uses TRBV4-2 and TRBJ2-3, with a tentative D call TRBD2 (5 bases). CDR1 is LGHNA, CDR2 YNFKEQ, per germline. This CDR3 region has 14 residues. V lost 5 bases, J lost 3 bases, and 12 bases lay in between. This chain's CDR3 is CASSEGFGTDTQYF. The CDR3 DNA follows: TGTGCCAGCAGCGAGGGATTTGGGACAGATACGCAGTATTTT.

The CDR3 here is CASSPRISLQEAFF. The CDR3 nucleotides read TGTGCCAGCAGTCCCAGGATTTCTTTACAAGAAGCTTTCTTT. The chain couples TRBV27 to TRBJ1-1; D uncertain. The germline CDR1 and CDR2 sequences are MNHEY and SMNVEV (reference sequence). Trimming stripped 5 bases from V and 8 bases from J, with 18 bases between. CDR3 size: 14 residues.

This clone was detected only once. The chain links TRBV5-4 to TRBJ2-7; 9 bases align to TRBD1. Trimming took 3 bases from V and 4 from J; bases not matched to a gene: 5. This CDR3 is 14 amino acids long. The germline V gene has CDR1 SGHNT and CDR2 YYREEE (reference sequence). In nucleotides, the CDR3 is TGTGCCAGCAGCTCCGGACAGGGGCAGTACGAGCAGTACTTC. Translation: CASSSGQGQYEQYF.

The chain has TRBV6-1 and TRBJ1-1; no reliable D call. Trimming took off 5 bases at V and 8 bases at J, with 12 bases between the two ends. The CDR3 length is 12 residues. The germline CDR1 and CDR2 sequences are MNHNS and SASEGT. Here the CDR3 DNA reads TGTGCCAGCAGTTATGGGTCGGGGGAAGCTTTCTTT. This translates into CASSYGSGEAFF.

V gene TRBV18 combines with J gene TRBJ1-3; possible D gene TRBD1, 5 bases. Per germline, CDR1 KGHSH and CDR2 LQKENI. This CDR3 is built from 15 residues. Trimming took off 3 bases at V and 0 bases at J, with 9 bases between the two ends. CDR3 sequence (DNA): TGTGCCAGCTCACCGCAGGGTCTCTCTGGAAACACCATATATTTT. Its translation: CASSPQGLSGNTIYF.